One sample yielded the 19 T cell receptor beta chains listed below, sequenced in a study of identical twins. TCRdb fed the 5' RACE reads into MiXCR, producing one record per CDR3 protein. The sample consists of about 520,000 distinct CDR3 sequences, roughly 21% of them appearing once. This sample also belongs to another study, concerning T cells expressing NK-cell markers.

Sequencing used CD4+ T cells sorted from blood. All receptors derive from a woman aged 18-30 years in good health.

In the case of this clonotype: One base away lies a much larger clone, so this may be a sequencing read error. The chain combines TRBV20-1 with TRBJ2-3, with 8 bases matching TRBD2. The CDR3 contains 15 residues. Germline values: CDR1 DFQATT, CDR2 SNEGSKA (reference sequence). The trim removed 2 bases at V and 1 base at J, leaving 5 bases unmatched. The CDR3 DNA is TGCAGTGCTAGATATAGCGGGGCCGGCACAGATACGCAGTATTTT. Translation: CSARYSGAGTDTQYF.

The V call is TRBV5-1, the J call TRBJ2-5, with 13 bases matching TRBD2. Germline V gene sequence: CDR1 SGHRS, CDR2 YFSETQ. V dropped 0 bases and J dropped 4; count of bases not matched to a gene: 3. This CDR3 has 16 amino acids. CDR3 nucleotide sequence: TGCGCCAGCAGCTTGGCCGGGACTAGCGGGACAGAGACCCAGTACTTC. It encodes CASSLAGTSGTETQYF.

At least ten counts were recorded for this clonotype. The chain recombines TRBV5-1 with TRBJ2-6, with 8 bases aligning to TRBD1. The germline CDR1 and CDR2 sequences are SGHRS and YFSETQ. CDR3 size: 16 residues. After removal of 0 bases from V and 2 bases from J, the junction contained 1 base not matched to a gene. The CDR3 bases are TGCGCCAGCAGCTTGGTACAGGGGGCTGGGGCCAACGTCCTGACTTTC. Residues: CASSLVQGAGANVLTF. The variable domain in full, with the rest retrieved from reference TRBV5-1 and TRBJ2-6, is KAGVTQTPRYLIKTRGQQVTLSCSPISGHRSVSWYQQTPGQGLQFLFEYFSETQRNKGNFPGRFSGRQFSNSRSEMNVSTLELGDSALYLCASSLVQGAGANVLTFGAGSRLTVL.

A few counts support this clonotype. The chain recombines TRBV5-1 with TRBJ2-1; TRBD2 aligns across 7 bases. Germline V gene lookup returns CDR1 SGHRS and CDR2 YFSETQ. CDR3 length: 16 residues. J lost 2 bases, V lost 0 bases, and 5 bases had no gene match. CDR3 protein: CASSLGSSGTYNEQFF. CDR3 nucleotides: TGCGCCAGCAGCTTGGGGTCTAGCGGAACCTACAATGAGCAGTTCTTC.

The chain employs TRBV12-3 or TRBV12-4 and TRBJ1-1; 11 bases line up with TRBD1. V gave up 4 bases and J gave up 5 bases; unmatched junction bases: 6. The length of the CDR3 is 15 residues. Here the CDR3 reads CASSSPGQGVTEAFF. CDR3 nucleotides: TGTGCCAGCAGTTCGCCGGGACAGGGGGTGACTGAAGCTTTCTTT.

The V gene is TRBV20-1, the J gene TRBJ1-4; D call uncertain. Germline V gene data show CDR1 as DFQATT and CDR2 as SNEGSKA (reference sequence). The CDR3 runs to 13 residues. With 5 bases removed from V and 5 bases from J, the gap between germline ends came to 12 bases. The CDR3 bases are TGCAGTGCTCAAGAGGTGGGCAATGAAAAACTGTTTTTT. Protein: CSAQEVGNEKLFF.

The V gene is TRBV11-2, the J gene TRBJ2-3; tentatively, D is TRBD1 or TRBD2 (7 bases each). Germline-derived CDR1 and CDR2 are SGHAT and FQNNGV. V was shortened by 2 bases and J by 8 bases, with 26 bases between the two germline ends. The CDR3 is made up of 18 amino acids. The CDR3 DNA reads TGTGCCAGCAGCTTACAGTTTCTGGGGGAGGGGGCAATAGGTACGCAGTATTTT. Translating gives CASSLQFLGEGAIGTQYF.

V and J are TRBV5-1 and TRBJ1-4; no clear D gene. The V end lost 0 bases, the J end lost 7 bases, and 16 bases lay between the germline ends. The CDR3 is 16 residues long. Germline CDR1 reads SGHRS; CDR2 reads YFSETQ. The CDR3 region has the DNA TGCGCCAGCAGCTTGGGGGCCGCCCCTCGACGTGAAAAACTGTTTTTT. Translation gives CASSLGAAPRREKLFF.

V and J are TRBV11-2 and TRBJ2-1; 8 nucleotides agree with TRBD2. The ends lost 3 bases at V and 1 base at J; junction bases unmatched: 11. This CDR3 has 18 residues. Germline V gives CDR1 SGHAT, CDR2 FQNNGV. CDR3 DNA sequence: TGTGCCAGCAGCTTTAGTCAGCGGGGGTACCCATCCTACAATGAGCAGTTCTTC. It codes for CASSFSQRGYPSYNEQFF.

This chain connects TRBV7-9 to TRBJ2-5; a possible D gene is TRBD1 (6 bases). CDR3 length: 13 amino acids. V was clipped by 2 bases and J by 6 bases, with 10 bases between them. Germline loops: CDR1 SEHNR, CDR2 FQNEAQ (reference sequence). The CDR3 loop is CASSLSQGQTQYF. As DNA, the CDR3 is TGTGCCAGCAGCTTAAGTCAGGGGCAGACCCAGTACTTC.

On this clonotype itself: One end of the junction varies from germline; a read error may be responsible. This rearrangement joins TRBV7-2 to TRBJ2-3; D is unresolved. Germline lookup yields CDR1 SGHTA and CDR2 FQGNSA. This CDR3 region has 13 residues. The CDR3 sequence is CASNWPDTNTQYF. DNA for the CDR3: TGTGCCAGCAACTGGCCTGACACAAATACGCAGTATTTT.

As regards this clonotype: A read error may explain this, as a much larger clone is one base away. J is TRBJ2-7 and V is TRBV6-1, with 11 bases fitting TRBD2. J lost 5 bases, V lost 6 bases, and 6 bases had no gene match. This CDR3 contains 14 residues. CDR1 MNHNS and CDR2 SASEGT come from the germline V gene. Here the CDR3 reads CASRAVLAGDEQYF. CDR3 coding DNA: TGTGCCAGCAGGGCAGTACTAGCGGGAGACGAGCAGTACTTC.

The rearrangement uses TRBV11-2 and TRBJ2-1; 7 bases align to TRBD1. Germline V gene lookup returns CDR1 SGHAT and CDR2 FQNNGV. This CDR3 has 16 amino acids. V trimming: 1 base; J trimming: 6 bases; junction bases outside the gene matches: 9. This CDR3 is CASSLAPGGIGNEQFF. CDR3 sequence (DNA): TGTGCCAGCAGCTTAGCCCCAGGGGGAATTGGCAATGAGCAGTTCTTC.

This clonotype was seen a few times. The V gene is TRBV10-2, the J gene TRBJ2-2; TRBD2 might be the D (7 bases). V gave up 8 bases and J gave up 3 bases, with 13 bases separating them. The CDR3 is 14 amino acids. Germline assignment: CDR1 WSHSY and CDR2 SAAADI. In nucleotides, the CDR3 is TGCGCCAGCCTGGGGGGGCGGCACACCGGGGAGCTGTTTTTT. Translation: CASLGGRHTGELFF.

Many counts were recorded for this clonotype. The chain combines TRBV10-2 with TRBJ1-2; 8 bases are shared with TRBD1. Per the germline V gene, CDR1 is WSHSY and CDR2 is SAAADI. J was trimmed by 3 bases and V by 6 bases; bases with no gene match: 3. The CDR3 is 13 amino acids. The CDR3 DNA sequence: TGCGCCAGCAGAGAGACAGGGGACTATGGCTACACCTTC. Translation gives CASRETGDYGYTF.

In this sample, this clonotype turned up a few times. The rearrangement joins TRBV3-1 to TRBJ2-7; 7 bases fit TRBD1. This CDR3 spans 14 amino acids. Germline CDR1 LGHDT, CDR2 YNNKEL (reference sequence). V was pared by 6 bases and J by 2 bases, with 7 bases of the junction left unmatched. Written as DNA, the CDR3 is TGTGCCAGCAGTCGGGGACAGAGGACCTACGAGCAGTACTTC. Protein: CASSRGQRTYEQYF.

The chain carries TRBV5-5 and TRBJ2-7; the match to TRBD2 covers 10 bases. The V gene end was trimmed by 4 bases and the J gene end by 7 bases; junction bases not matched to a gene: 17. The CDR3 runs to 17 residues. Germline assignment: CDR1 SGHKS and CDR2 YYEKEE (reference sequence). The CDR3 here is CASSPRGVAGGTGEQYF. In nucleotides, the CDR3 is TGTGCCAGCAGCCCCCGTGGAGTAGCGGGAGGAACGGGGGAGCAGTACTTC.

This clonotype was seen a few times. V and J are TRBV20-1 and TRBJ2-3, with TRBD1 as a possible D gene (5 bases). Trimming removed 1 base from V and 4 bases from J, with 21 bases in between. The germline CDR1 and CDR2 sequences are DFQATT and SNEGSKA (reference sequence). There are 17 residues in the CDR3. CDR3 sequence (DNA): TGCAGTGCTAGAGCGCAGCAGGGCCAAAAGAGAGCAGATACGCAGTATTTT. This sequence encodes CSARAQQGQKRADTQYF.

A few counts support this clonotype. The gene calls are TRBV18 and TRBJ2-5; the D call may be TRBD1 or TRBD2 (5 bases each). V dropped 5 bases and J dropped 4 bases, with 14 bases sitting between them. The CDR3 is made up of 14 amino acids. Germline loops: CDR1 KGHSH, CDR2 LQKENI. The CDR3 DNA reads as TGTGCCAGCTCATCGTTCCGGGACCGAGAGACCCAGTACTTC. This codes for CASSSFRDRETQYF.